This T cell receptor beta chain comes out of a study of OX40 agonist ivuxolimab in advanced cancers. Study-wide context: Dose-escalation cases comprised hepatocellular carcinoma, melanoma, renal cell or head and neck cancer. Patients were approximately 80% male with ages roughly 20 to 90, mean 60. Study results and limitations: Those patients achieving a partial response at 0.1-3.0 mg/kg showed among the lowest clonal expansion. Clonal expansion was seen in CD4+ and CD8+ blood T cells by week 6 at 0.1 to 3.0 mg/kg.

With respect to this clone: Its specificity is not known. This specimen includes other DNA sequences encoding the same CDR3.

The CDR3 loop spans 14 amino acids. V was clipped by 4 bases and J by 4 bases, with 10 bases between them. Germline V gene sequence: CDR1 MNHEY, CDR2 SMNVEV (reference sequence). Sequencing was performed with immunoSEQ multiplex PCR; in TCRdb, only in-frame clones are kept and a portion is missing. This sample has 15,000 to 20,000 clones; approximately 85% occur once, and the top ten carry 60% to 80%. This specimen consisted of CD4+ or CD8+ T cells sorted from blood, obtained in a trial of the OX40 agonist ivuxolimab. The rearrangement links TRBV27 to TRBJ1-4, with a weak D call TRBD1 (5 bases). This clonotype originated in an adult with an advanced solid tumor such as melanoma, head and neck, liver or kidney cancer. The CDR3 sequence: CASSYQGGNEKLFF. In nucleotides, the CDR3 is TGTGCCAGCAGTTATCAGGGAGGTAATGAAAAACTGTTTTTT.